The clone carrying this T cell receptor (beta chain) was counted only a few times. Its specificity is not known. The data were obtained in a study of T-cell memory formation after mild COVID-19. The wider study: In these data, TCR clusters were largely donor specific.

Study outcomes and limitations: Prior to infection, memory already included some responding clones, suggesting cross-reactive memory joined. The main location of contracting CD4+ clones was CM and EM, and that of contracting CD8+ clones was EMRA.

The germline gives CDR1 LGHNA, CDR2 YSLEER. This CDR3 has 16 amino acids. Trimming took off 4 bases at V and 6 bases at J, with 21 bases between the two ends. TCRdb reprocessed the 5' RACE reads via MiXCR and lists one record per CDR3 protein. The data contain a few hundred thousand distinct CDR3 sequences, approximately 19% of them singletons. The sample consisted of PBMCs or a T cell subset sorted from them (not recorded which). The TCR sequence derives from a man between 18 and 29 years old who had mild COVID-19 (a few samples of this study predate the infection). Cell type and time point are not known. This chain connects TRBV4-3 to TRBJ1-2; the D gene is possibly TRBD1 (5 bases). The CDR3 here is CASSPVKGPAENGYTF. In nucleotides, the CDR3 is TGCGCCAGCAGCCCAGTTAAGGGGCCCGCAGAAAATGGCTACACCTTC.